This T cell receptor (beta chain) originates from a study of blood T cell repertoires in COVID-19. Study background: Donors in the United States, Italy and Spain gave samples during acute or convalescent COVID-19. T cells, B-cell-depleted T cells, or PBMCs supplied cDNA or gDNA.

The CDR3 has 14 residues. Looked up from germline, CDR1 is SGHVS and CDR2 is FQNEAQ. The ends were cut back, 5 bases at V and 3 bases at J, with 13 bases in the middle. As originally analysed: Reference gene primer amplification gave nucleated cell count estimates. The protocol was immunoSEQ multiplex PCR, while the TCRdb copy is restricted to in-frame clones and leaves out a portion. Clone size and the V and J calls come from that table; the DNA yielded D and trimming. The table shows 100,000 to 150,000 clones, with about 82% occurring only once. The receptor's source is a man between 60 and 70 years old with active or convalescent COVID-19. Sequenced material: peripheral blood. This chain links TRBV7-8 with TRBJ2-5; D is undetermined. The CDR3 loop reads CASSRMTGEETQYF. The CDR3 DNA reads as TGTGCCAGCAGCCGCATGACGGGTGAAGAGACCCAGTACTTC.